These 23 T cell receptor beta chains originate from one sample sequenced in a study of blood T cell repertoires in COVID-19. Sequencing used immunoSEQ multiplex PCR; TCRdb keeps in-frame clones, though not all of them. The sample yields fewer than 250,000 clones, 65% to 90% seen once. Sequencing input: peripheral blood. The receptors stem from a woman between 65 and 79 years old with acute or convalescent COVID-19.

The rearrangement joins TRBV5-8 to TRBJ1-2, with D maybe TRBD1 (5 bases). Germline lookup yields CDR1 SGHTS and CDR2 YDEGEE. Trimming pared 4 bases from V and 0 bases from J, leaving 16 bases between. The CDR3 has 16 amino acids. The CDR3: CASSPGGAPTNYGYTF. CDR3 bases: TGTGCCAGCAGCCCTGGTGGGGCCCCAACTAACTATGGCTACACCTTC.

The V call is TRBV5-1, the J call TRBJ2-1, with 12 bases lining up with TRBD2. Germline values: CDR1 SGHRS, CDR2 YFSETQ. The V and J ends lost 1 base and 0 bases, in that order; junction bases with no gene match: 2. This CDR3 has 17 amino acids. The CDR3 DNA reads as TGCGCCAGCAGCTTGACTAGCGGGAGGAGCTCCTACAATGAGCAGTTCTTC. Its translation: CASSLTSGRSSYNEQFF.

The CDR3 spells CASSLSDRRSGYTF. CDR3 nucleotides: TGTGCCAGCAGTTTATCGGACAGGAGAAGCGGCTACACCTTC. The V gene is TRBV28, the J gene TRBJ1-2, with 7 bases matching TRBD1. The CDR3 is 14 residues long. Germline trimming cut 1 base from V and 8 bases from J; bases unmatched to any gene: 7. Germline assignment: CDR1 MDHEN and CDR2 SYDVKM.

On this clone itself: One end of the junction does not line up with germline, which may come from a read error. This sequence joins TRBV6-1 and TRBJ1-2, with D tentatively TRBD1 (5 bases). CDR3 length: 14 amino acids. Germline V gene sequence: CDR1 MNHNS, CDR2 SASEGT. CDR3 region: CASSQARVTYGYTF. The CDR3 DNA reads TGTGCCAGCAGTCAAGCCAGGGTAACCTATGGCTACACCTTC.

The V call is TRBV11-2, the J call TRBJ1-3; maybe TRBD1 (5 bases). The germline CDR1 and CDR2 sequences are SGHAT and FQNNGV. The V end was cut by 6 bases, the J end by 8 bases, with 23 bases between. The CDR3 consists of 16 residues. CDR3 nucleotide sequence: TGTGCCAGCAGACGCGGGACTCTTCCGAGACCGGACACCATATATTTT. Its translation is CASRRGTLPRPDTIYF.

The chain uses TRBV7-2 and TRBJ1-5; D uncertain. CDR1 and CDR2 (germline): SGHTA, FQGNSA. This CDR3 is built from 14 residues. V was trimmed by 1 base and J by 3 bases, leaving 7 bases between them. This CDR3 reads CASSLEQLNQPQHF. In DNA, the CDR3 is TGTGCCAGCAGCTTAGAACAGCTCAATCAGCCCCAGCATTTT.

The J gene is TRBJ1-2, the V gene TRBV7-9, with D unresolved. Trimming cost V 3 bases and J 4 bases, with 9 bases left between them. This CDR3 spans 13 amino acids. CDR1 and CDR2 (germline): SEHNR, FQNEAQ (reference sequence). The chain's CDR3 is CASSLSTLYGYTF. The DNA of the CDR3 is TGTGCCAGCAGCTTGTCGACTCTCTATGGCTACACCTTC.

The V and J genes are TRBV9 and TRBJ2-2; 8 bases agree with TRBD2. The V gene end was trimmed by 0 bases and the J gene end by 5 bases; junction bases not matched to a gene: 6. Germline CDR1 is SGDLS and CDR2 is YYNGEE. This CDR3 is 16 amino acids long. In DNA form, the CDR3 reads TGTGCCAGCAGCGTAGGAGGCGGGGGGCGAACCGGGGAGCTGTTTTTT. Its protein product is CASSVGGGGRTGELFF.

The chain is built from TRBV15 and TRBJ2-7, with 10 bases aligning to TRBD1. This CDR3 spans 16 amino acids. After removal of 0 bases from V and 2 bases from J, the junction contained 4 bases not matched to a gene. Germline V CDR1 and CDR2: LNHNV, YYDKDF (reference sequence). The CDR3 here is CATSREGTGETYEQYF. CDR3 nucleotide sequence: TGTGCCACCAGCAGAGAAGGGACAGGGGAAACCTACGAGCAGTACTTC. Together with reference TRBV15 and TRBJ2-7, the CDR3 gives the full variable domain: DAMVIQNPRYQVTQFGKPVTLSCSQTLNHNVMYWYQQKSSQAPKLLFHYYDKDFNNEADTPDNFQSRRPNTSFCFLDIRSPGLGDTAMYLCATSREGTGETYEQYFGPGTRLTVT.

This chain uses TRBV27 with TRBJ2-7, with a weak D call TRBD1 (5 bases). Trimming removed 5 bases at V and 2 bases at J, with 13 bases between. The CDR3 loop spans 14 amino acids. In germline, CDR1 is MNHEY, CDR2 SMNVEV (reference sequence). The CDR3 sequence is CASSPRQSAYEQYF. The CDR3 DNA sequence: TGTGCCAGCAGTCCCCGACAGTCAGCCTACGAGCAGTACTTC.

The chain has TRBV15 and TRBJ1-1; a weak D match, TRBD1 (6 bases). Trimming stripped 0 bases from V and 0 bases from J, with 8 bases between. Germline CDR1 reads LNHNV; CDR2 reads YYDKDF (reference sequence). The length of the CDR3 is 15 residues. The CDR3 DNA is TGTGCCACCAGCAGAGATAAGGGGGTGAACACTGAAGCTTTCTTT. Amino acid sequence: CATSRDKGVNTEAFF.

This chain uses TRBV5-5 with TRBJ1-6; 11 nucleotides align to TRBD1. V shed 4 bases and J 2 bases; nucleotides not matched to a gene: 11. This CDR3 is 19 amino acids long. CDR1 is SGHKS, CDR2 YYEKEE, per germline (reference sequence). The CDR3 nucleotides are TGTGCCAGCAGCCGCTCCGGGACAGGGGGGATCCCCTATAATTCACCCCTCCACTTT. This translates into CASSRSGTGGIPYNSPLHF.

This clone has more than one count but fewer than ten. The chain couples TRBV3-1 (or the pseudogene TRBV3-2) to TRBJ1-2, with TRBD1 matching 9 bases. Trimming took 4 bases from V and 7 from J; bases not matched to a gene: 13. The germline V gene encodes CDR1 LGHDT and CDR2 YNNKEL (reference sequence). This CDR3 spans 16 amino acids. The CDR3 DNA reads TGTGCCAGCAGCCTGCTGACTGGACAGGGGTCGCGTGGCTACACCTTC. Amino acids: CASSLLTGQGSRGYTF.

This clone was found many times. The chain links TRBV9 to TRBJ2-3, with 13 bases lining up with TRBD2. Germline assignment: CDR1 SGDLS and CDR2 YYNGEE. V was clipped by 4 bases and J by 3 bases; unmatched bases: 17. The CDR3 length is 20 residues. CDR3: CASSLSGTSGVGRQTDTQYF. CDR3 coding DNA: TGTGCCAGCAGCCTATCCGGGACTAGCGGGGTCGGGCGGCAAACAGATACGCAGTATTTT.

This sequence joins TRBV15 and TRBJ2-7; TRBD2 agrees at 10 bases. The CDR3 totals 17 residues. V lost 2 bases to trimming and J lost 2 bases; unmatched junction nucleotides: 9. Germline CDR1 reads LNHNV; CDR2 reads YYDKDF (reference sequence). CDR3 bases: TGTGCCACCAGCAGAATTAGCGGGGGGTCATATCCCTACGAGCAGTACTTC. Amino acids: CATSRISGGSYPYEQYF.

Concerning this clone itself: This sample includes further DNA sequences coding for the same CDR3. The V gene is TRBV6-2 or TRBV6-3, the J gene TRBJ1-5, with D possibly TRBD1 on 5 matching bases. The germline V gene has CDR1 MNHEY and CDR2 SVGEGT. The V and J ends lost 3 bases and 9 bases respectively, with 6 bases between them. The CDR3 loop spans 11 amino acids. CDR3 coding DNA: TGTGCCAGCAGTTATCAGGGGCCCCAGCATTTT. Translation gives CASSYQGPQHF.

This clone appeared a few times. V and J are TRBV27 and TRBJ2-5; D perhaps matches TRBD2 (6 bases). The V end was cut by 4 bases, the J end by 5 bases, with 11 bases between. Per the germline V gene, CDR1 is MNHEY and CDR2 is SMNVEV (reference sequence). This CDR3 spans 13 amino acids. The CDR3 sequence: CASSWRERETQYF. Here the CDR3 DNA reads TGTGCCAGCAGTTGGAGGGAACGGGAGACCCAGTACTTC.

The DNA for the CDR3 is TGCGCCAGCAGCCAACGGCCAGTGGGGGGGGATGAGCAGTTCTTC. Protein: CASSQRPVGGDEQFF. This chain connects TRBV10-1 to TRBJ2-1; 7 bases fit TRBD2. Unmatched junction bases numbered 13, after V lost 6 bases and J lost 8 bases. Germline loops: CDR1 WNHNN, CDR2 SYGVQD (reference sequence). This CDR3 has 15 residues.

The J gene is TRBJ1-3, the V gene TRBV14; D uncertain. Trimming took off 0 bases at V and 0 bases at J, with 6 bases between the two ends. CDR1 is SGHDN, CDR2 FVKESK, per germline. The CDR3 has 15 residues. DNA of the CDR3: TGTGCCAGCAGCCAAGATTTCGTCTCTGGAAACACCATATATTTT. Encoded protein: CASSQDFVSGNTIYF. Supplemented by reference TRBV14 and TRBJ1-3, the full variable domain reads EAGVTQFPSHSVIEKGQTVTLRCDPISGHDNLYWYRRVMGKEIKFLLHFVKESKQDESGMPNNRFLAERTGGTYSTLKVQPAELEDSGVYFCASSQDFVSGNTIYFGEGSWLTVV.

The chain recombines TRBV16 with TRBJ1-1, with D perhaps TRBD1 (5 bases). This CDR3 is built from 18 residues. Germline V gives CDR1 KGHSY, CDR2 FQNENV. V gave up 3 bases and J gave up 0 bases, with 20 bases separating them. The CDR3 is CASSHPRGGHRMNTEAFF. Written as DNA, the CDR3 is TGTGCCAGCAGCCACCCGAGGGGAGGTCATCGAATGAACACTGAAGCTTTCTTT.

This clone has a handful of counts. The gene calls are TRBV14 and TRBJ1-4, with unresolved D. V lost 4 bases to trimming and J lost 5 bases, with 14 bases between them. Germline V gene lookup returns CDR1 SGHDN and CDR2 FVKESK. The CDR3 sequence is 15 residues long. CDR3 nucleotide sequence: TGTGCCAGCAGCCTAGGATGGGGAGCGAATGAAAAACTGTTTTTT. The encoded protein is CASSLGWGANEKLFF.

The V gene is TRBV12-3 or TRBV12-4, the J gene TRBJ2-5; the D is unclear. V dropped 1 base and J dropped 5 bases, with 5 bases sitting between them. The CDR3 has 12 amino acids. Here the CDR3 reads CASSLVSETQYF. The CDR3 DNA sequence: TGTGCCAGCAGTTTAGTCTCGGAGACCCAGTACTTC.

V and J are TRBV6-2 or TRBV6-3 and TRBJ2-1; the match to TRBD2 covers 12 bases. Trimming took 2 bases from V and 1 from J; bases not matched to a gene: 6. Germline assignment: CDR1 MNHEY and CDR2 SVGEGT. The CDR3 runs to 18 residues. The CDR3 region has the DNA TGTGCCAGCAGTTACCGGATGGGACTAGCGGGTTCCTACAATGAGCAGTTCTTC. Translated, it gives CASSYRMGLAGSYNEQFF.